Each of the 14 T cell receptor beta chains below was sequenced from the same sample in a study of blood T cell repertoires in COVID-19. Repertoires were generated with immunoSEQ multiplex PCR, while TCRdb's copy carries only in-frame clones and drops some. There are about 400,000 clones in the sample; around nine tenths occur only once, and less than 2% lies in the top ten. The sample taken for sequencing was PBMCs or T cells enriched from blood (not recorded which). The receptor set was obtained from a woman under 40 who had recovered from COVID-19.

This rearrangement joins TRBV12-3 or TRBV12-4 to TRBJ1-6; no reliable D call. The germline V and J ends were trimmed by 3 bases and 10 bases, with 10 bases remaining between them. The CDR3 consists of 13 residues. The CDR3 loop reads CASSLAGSSPLHF. The CDR3 DNA sequence: TGTGCCAGCAGTTTGGCCGGTAGCTCACCCCTCCACTTT.

The chain links TRBV9 to TRBJ2-3; the match to TRBD2 covers 12 bases. Trimming cost V 6 bases and J 5 bases; bases outside gene matches: 4. The CDR3 contains 14 residues. CDR1 is SGDLS, CDR2 YYNGEE, per germline. The CDR3: CASTPSGGVDTQYF. CDR3 bases: TGTGCCAGCACCCCTAGCGGGGGGGTAGATACGCAGTATTTT.

V usage is TRBV5-1 and J usage is TRBJ2-7; possible D gene TRBD1, 6 bases. Looked up from germline, CDR1 is SGHRS and CDR2 is YFSETQ. CDR3 length: 14 amino acids. V gave up 2 bases and J gave up 6 bases, with 15 bases separating them. CDR3 nucleotide sequence: TGCGCCAGCAGCTTTACAGGGACGACAGGCGAGCAGTACTTC. This codes for CASSFTGTTGEQYF.

The chain uses TRBV5-1 and TRBJ2-7; 10 nucleotides align to TRBD2. J was trimmed by 7 bases and V by 4 bases; bases with no gene match: 8. Germline CDR1 reads SGHRS; CDR2 reads YFSETQ. There are 14 residues in the CDR3. CDR3 coding DNA: TGCGCCAGCAGCCCAGCGGGAGGGCCGTCAGAGCAGTACTTC. Its translation is CASSPAGGPSEQYF.

This clone was seen a handful of times. The genes are TRBV5-1 and TRBJ1-2; D is perhaps TRBD1 (5 bases). CDR1 and CDR2 (germline): SGHRS, YFSETQ. V was pared by 0 bases and J by 1 base, with 19 bases between. This CDR3 is 18 amino acids long. DNA for the CDR3: TGCGCCAGCAGCTTGGACGCAGGGTTCTATGATATTAACTATGGCTACACCTTC. Protein product: CASSLDAGFYDINYGYTF.

This chain connects TRBV6-5 to TRBJ2-7; 13 bases fit TRBD2. CDR1 and CDR2 (germline): MNHEY, SVGAGI. J lost 7 bases, V lost 6 bases, and 9 bases had no gene match. CDR3 length: 15 amino acids. CDR3 protein: CASRTGTSGTGEQYF. The DNA of the CDR3 is TGTGCCAGCAGAACCGGGACTAGCGGGACGGGGGAGCAGTACTTC.

The rearrangement uses TRBV9 and TRBJ2-1, with D possibly matching TRBD1 (8 bases). This CDR3 spans 13 amino acids. Trimming left V 5 bases short and J 8 bases short, with 14 bases between. Germline-derived CDR1 and CDR2 are SGDLS and YYNGEE. The CDR3: CASSDTGGDEQFF. CDR3 DNA sequence: TGTGCCAGCAGTGATACAGGGGGGGATGAGCAGTTCTTC.

The chain combines TRBV7-2 with TRBJ2-7; D uncertain. This CDR3 is 13 amino acids long. Germline CDR1 SGHTA, CDR2 FQGNSA. Trimming pared 5 bases from V and 7 bases from J, leaving 15 bases between. The CDR3 is CASSILTRNEQYF. CDR3 coding DNA: TGTGCCAGCAGCATATTAACAAGAAATGAGCAGTACTTC.

The chain recombines TRBV5-1 with TRBJ2-5, with 7 bases fitting TRBD1. Germline V CDR1 and CDR2: SGHRS, YFSETQ. CDR3 length: 15 residues. Germline trimming cut 0 bases from V and 3 bases from J; bases unmatched to any gene: 5. For the CDR3, the DNA is TGCGCCAGCAGCTTGGAGTGGACAGGAAAAGAGACCCAGTACTTC. Translating gives CASSLEWTGKETQYF.

V gene TRBV7-2 combines with J gene TRBJ1-1; unclear D gene. CDR1 and CDR2 (germline): SGHTA, FQGNSA. CDR3 length: 16 residues. The V end was cut by 4 bases, the J end by 0 bases, with 15 bases between. Written as DNA, the CDR3 is TGTGCCAGCAGCTCCTACCCGGGAACTATGAACACTGAAGCTTTCTTT. It specifies CASSSYPGTMNTEAFF. Supplemented by reference TRBV7-2 and TRBJ1-1, the full variable domain reads GAGVSQSPSNKVTEKGKDVELRCDPISGHTALYWYRQSLGQGLEFLIYFQGNSAPDKSGLPSDRFSAERTGGSVSTLTIQRTQQEDSAVYLCASSSYPGTMNTEAFFGQGTRLTVV.

The chain carries TRBV29-1 and TRBJ2-1; D may be TRBD1 (5 bases). The CDR3 loop spans 13 amino acids. Germline CDR1 is SQVTM and CDR2 is ANQGSEA. Trimming cost V 6 bases and J 6 bases, with 15 bases left between them. CDR3 sequence reads: CSVTGAPGNEQFF. The CDR3 DNA sequence: TGCAGCGTAACAGGCGCCCCCGGCAATGAGCAGTTCTTC.

The rearrangement links TRBV6-5 to TRBJ2-7; a possible D gene is TRBD1 (6 bases). Germline assignment: CDR1 MNHEY and CDR2 SVGAGI. V shed 2 bases and J shed 1 base, with 12 bases lying between them. The CDR3 is made up of 15 amino acids. CDR3 nucleotides: TGTGCCAGCAGTTACAGGCAGGGGAATTCCTACGAGCAGTACTTC. Translating it yields CASSYRQGNSYEQYF.

This chain joins TRBV21-1 and TRBJ2-3; TRBD1 is the table's D call, not checked against the DNA. TRBV21-1 is a pseudogene locus. This CDR3 is built from 16 residues. The DNA of the CDR3 is TGTGCCAGCAGCAAAGGGACAGGGGACAACACAGATACGCAGTATTTT. Its protein product is CASSKGTGDNTDTQYF.

This rearrangement joins TRBV28 to TRBJ1-6, with 9 bases fitting TRBD1. The germline V gene has CDR1 MDHEN and CDR2 SYDVKM. The CDR3 extends over 19 amino acids. Germline trimming cut 1 base from V and 4 bases from J; bases unmatched to any gene: 11. DNA of the CDR3: TGTGCCAGCAGTTTATCATGGGGCGGGACAGGGTGGTATAATTCACCCCTCCACTTT. It codes for CASSLSWGGTGWYNSPLHF.